This TCR beta chain originates from a study of blood T cell repertoires in COVID-19. For the study at large: Some COVID-19 samples were acute and others convalescent; all came from the United States, Italy and Spain. Sample material is recorded as cDNA or gDNA derived from T cells, B-cell-depleted T cells, or PBMCs.

The length of the CDR3 is 14 residues. The ends lost 5 bases at V and 2 bases at J; junction bases unmatched: 4. Germline V CDR1 and CDR2: PRHDT, FYEKMQ (reference sequence). As handled by the study authors: From reference gene primer amplification, estimates of nucleated cell counts were derived. Generated by immunoSEQ multiplex PCR, the TCRdb table keeps only in-frame clones and is missing some. V and J calls and clone size are given by that table; D and trimming were obtained from the DNA. The data hold roughly 170,000 clones, with around 83% observed a single time. This TCR came from a woman aged 45-65 years with COVID-19, enrolled during active disease. The material sequenced was peripheral blood. The chain couples TRBV13 to TRBJ2-5, with 8 bases matching TRBD2. The CDR3 DNA sequence: TGTGCCAGCAGCCCCCAGCGGGGGCAAGAGACCCAGTACTTC. As protein: CASSPQRGQETQYF.